A selection of T cell receptor beta chains follows, all from one sample in a study of blood T cell repertoires in COVID-19. This table comes from immunoSEQ multiplex PCR, and its TCRdb copy is limited to in-frame clones, with some not included. The sample records 250,000 to 300,000 clones, more than 70% being singletons. Sample: PBMCs or T cells enriched from blood (not recorded which). The receptors come from a woman aged 55-69 years in a cohort exposed to, infected with or recovered from COVID-19 (not recorded which). CDR3s include the opening cysteine and the closing phenylalanine or tryptophan. Fields, in order: V gene, D gene, J gene, clone size, CDR3 DNA, CDR3 protein. A D gene is named only where the DNA matches it firmly. Only some rows state a clone size, as once, few, many or a class for expanded clones.

TRBV5-4	.	TRBJ2-1	.	TGTGCCAGCTCGGAGGGTTTCTACAATGAGCAGTTCTTC	CASSEGFYNEQFF
TRBV12-3/TRBV12-4	.	TRBJ1-3	.	TGTGCCGCGTCCGATTTGGGAAACACCATATATTTT	CAASDLGNTIYF
TRBV29-1	TRBD1	TRBJ2-5	.	TGCAGCGCTGGACAGGGTCAAGAGACCCAGTACTTC	CSAGQGQETQYF
TRBV23-1	.	TRBJ2-1	.	TGCGCCAGCAGGGCTGTCAATGAGCAGTTCTTC	CASRAVNEQFF
TRBV5-6	TRBD2	TRBJ2-5	.	TGTGCCAGCAGCTTGGAATCACTAGCGGGACTACAAGAGACCCAGTACTTC	CASSLESLAGLQETQYF
TRBV14	TRBD1	TRBJ1-6	.	TGTGCCAGCAGCCCCATATCGACAGGGGGCAATTCACCCCTCCACTTT	CASSPISTGGNSPLHF
TRBV7-2	TRBD2	TRBJ2-1	.	TGTGCCAGCAGCGCCCCTAGCGGCACATACAATGAGCAGTTCTTC	CASSAPSGTYNEQFF
TRBV12-5	TRBD2	TRBJ2-1	once	TGTGCTAGTGGTTTGTCCTCAACTAGCGGGAGCTACAATGAGCAGTTCTTC	CASGLSSTSGSYNEQFF
TRBV12-3/TRBV12-4	.	TRBJ2-5	.	TGTGCCAGCAGTTTCGGGGGTCTCGAGACCCAGTACTTC	CASSFGGLETQYF
TRBV6-5	.	TRBJ1-6	once	TGTGCCAGCAGTTTCCAGGACAGTGGGGAACCCCTCCACTTT	CASSFQDSGEPLHF
TRBV7-6	.	TRBJ1-3	once	TGTGCCAGCAGCTGGGGAGAGACAGGTGAAACCTCCTCTGGAAACACCATATATTTT	CASSWGETGETSSGNTIYF
TRBV5-1	TRBD1	TRBJ1-2	.	TGCGCCAGCAGCCCCGAGACAGGGAGATCCTATGGCTACACCTTC	CASSPETGRSYGYTF
TRBV28	TRBD2	TRBJ2-7	.	TGTGCCAGCAGTTTAGCGGGAGGTTCCTACGAGCAGTACTTC	CASSLAGGSYEQYF
TRBV7-2	TRBD1	TRBJ1-6	once	TGTGCCAGCAGCTTACGGGCAGGGGGCATCTCCTATAATTCACCCCTCCACTTT	CASSLRAGGISYNSPLHF
TRBV7-2	TRBD2	TRBJ2-7	once	TGTGCCAGCAGCCTAGGACTAGCGGGAGGGTACGGAGACGAGCAGTACTTC	CASSLGLAGGYGDEQYF
TRBV28	.	TRBJ1-5	.	TGTGCCAGCAGGGGAGTTTATAGCAATCAGCCCCAGCATTTT	CASRGVYSNQPQHF
TRBV28	.	TRBJ1-2	.	TGTGCCAGCAGTTCCCCGGGACTTAGGAACTATGGCTACACCTTC	CASSSPGLRNYGYTF
TRBV19	.	TRBJ2-7	.	TGTGCCAGTAGTAAGACAGGTACCTACGAGCAGTACTTC	CASSKTGTYEQYF
TRBV23-1	TRBD2	TRBJ2-2	.	TGCGCCAGCAGTCATTCTAGCGGGGGAGTCCGGAGCGGGGAGCTGTTTTTT	CASSHSSGGVRSGELFF
TRBV27	.	TRBJ2-5	.	TGTGCCAGCGGAACGCGGGAGACCCAGTACTTC	CASGTRETQYF
TRBV6-2/TRBV6-3	.	TRBJ1-2	.	TGTGCCAGCAGTACATCCGCCTATGGCTACACCTTC	CASSTSAYGYTF
TRBV9	.	TRBJ2-2	.	TGTGCCAGCAGCGTCCAGGAGGTGAACACCGGGGAGCTGTTTTTT	CASSVQEVNTGELFF
TRBV2	TRBD2	TRBJ2-2	.	TGTGCCAGCAGTCCGACGACTAGCGGGACCAACACCGGGGAGCTGTTTTTT	CASSPTTSGTNTGELFF
TRBV4-3	TRBD1	TRBJ1-1	.	TGCGCCAGCAGCCAAGGGAGACAGGGCGGCACTGAAGCTTTCTTT	CASSQGRQGGTEAFF
TRBV3-1/TRBV3-2	TRBD2	TRBJ2-7	.	TGTGCCAGCAGCCATTTCCCGGGGACGGGAGGGGAGCAGTACTTC	CASSHFPGTGGEQYF
TRBV7-9	.	TRBJ2-7	.	TGTGCCAGCAGCTTAGAGGTTCAGGTGCAGTACTTC	CASSLEVQVQYF
TRBV19	TRBD1	TRBJ1-5	many	TGTGCCAGTAGCAGGGGGGATTATAGCAATCAGCCCCAGCATTTT	CASSRGDYSNQPQHF